The source of this TCR beta chain is a study of cytomegalovirus exposure and HLA in healthy donors. The study ran its PCR with 60 Vbeta and 13 Jbeta primers. Assay used: immunoSEQ multiplex PCR; TCRdb lists only in-frame clones, some missing. The sample includes roughly 250,000 clones, 80% to 90% of them seen just once. Looked up from germline, CDR1 is SGHRS and CDR2 is YFSETQ. This CDR3 contains 13 residues. V lost 2 bases and J lost 1, with 6 bases in between. This chain uses TRBV5-1 with TRBJ1-1; no clear D. The clonotype was recovered from a woman between 35 and 50 years old in good health and CMV-seropositive. Sequencing used PBMCs. CDR3 in DNA: TGCGCCAGCAGCTTCACAGCGAACACTGAAGCTTTCTTT. As protein: CASSFTANTEAFF.